The 9 T cell receptor beta chains presented below share a single source sample, sequenced in a study of blood T cell repertoires in COVID-19. Sequencing used immunoSEQ multiplex PCR; TCRdb keeps in-frame clones, though not all of them. Of 180,000 or so clones listed, 80% to 90% are singletons. Sequencing was done on a sample of peripheral blood. These receptors all come from a man between 60 and 70 years old with acute or convalescent COVID-19.

The chain employs TRBV24-1 and TRBJ2-1; a possible D gene is TRBD2 (7 bases). Trimming stripped 1 base from V and 6 bases from J, with 15 bases between. The CDR3 runs 16 residues. CDR1 is KGHDR and CDR2 is SFDVKD in the germline V gene. Written as DNA, the CDR3 is TGTGCCACCAGTGATTTAGGGGGGGGTACCCTCAATGAGCAGTTCTTC. Encoded protein: CATSDLGGGTLNEQFF.

The CDR3 region has the DNA TGTGCCAGCAGCTTATCGTCCCTCCGGGAGACCCAGTACTTC. This gives the protein CASSLSSLRETQYF. V gene TRBV7-9 combines with J gene TRBJ2-5; no definite D call. The CDR3 runs 14 residues. Germline CDR1 is SEHNR and CDR2 is FQNEAQ (reference sequence). Trimming took off 2 bases at V and 5 bases at J, with 12 bases between the two ends.

The chain links TRBV7-7 to TRBJ2-3; TRBD2 aligns across 8 bases. The CDR3 spans 16 residues. Trimming took 6 bases from V and 4 from J; bases not matched to a gene: 12. Germline lookup yields CDR1 SSHAT and CDR2 FNYEAQ (reference sequence). CDR3 in amino acids: CASSLGVAGIADTQYF. For the CDR3, the DNA is TGTGCCAGCAGTCTTGGGGTAGCGGGAATAGCAGATACGCAGTATTTT. The whole variable domain, filled in from reference TRBV7-7 and TRBJ2-3, reads GAGVSQSPRYKVTKRGQDVTLRCDPISSHATLYWYQQALGQGPEFLTYFNYEAQPDKSGLPSDRFSAERPEGSISTLTIQRTEQRDSAMYRCASSLGVAGIADTQYFGPGTRLTVL.

The rearrangement links TRBV28 to TRBJ1-1, with TRBD1 matching 12 bases. Germline values: CDR1 MDHEN, CDR2 SYDVKM. V dropped 6 bases and J dropped 4; count of bases not matched to a gene: 6. This CDR3 is built from 15 residues. CDR3 bases: TGTGCCAGCAGCCCGGGACAGGGGGCGCCCACTGAAGCTTTCTTT. Protein sequence: CASSPGQGAPTEAFF.

This sequence joins TRBV2 and TRBJ2-1; D might be TRBD2 (6 bases). V was trimmed by 6 bases and J by 12 bases, leaving 24 bases between them. This CDR3 comprises 15 residues. The germline V gene encodes CDR1 SNHLY and CDR2 FYNNEI. The CDR3 loop reads CASSLSDLWAGRQFF. Here the CDR3 DNA reads TGTGCCAGCAGCCTCAGCGATTTGTGGGCGGGACGGCAGTTCTTC. The variable domain in full, completed from reference TRBV2 and TRBJ2-1, reads EPEVTQTPSHQVTQMGQEVILRCVPISNHLYFYWYRQILGQKVEFLVSFYNNEISEKSEIFDDQFSVERPDGSNFTLKIRSTKLEDSAMYFCASSLSDLWAGRQFFGPGTRLTVL.

The V and J genes are TRBV5-1 and TRBJ2-5; the match to TRBD1 covers 7 bases. V shed 0 bases and J 8 bases; nucleotides not matched to a gene: 19. In germline, CDR1 is SGHRS, CDR2 YFSETQ. This CDR3 region has 18 residues. CDR3 in amino acids: CASSLAAGTARIMRTQYF. DNA for the CDR3: TGCGCCAGCAGCTTGGCCGCCGGGACAGCCCGGATAATGCGAACCCAGTACTTC.

The genes are TRBV6-5 and TRBJ1-1; maybe TRBD1 (5 bases). The V gene lost 2 bases and the J gene lost 6 bases, with 13 bases spanning the gap. This CDR3 spans 14 amino acids. Germline values: CDR1 MNHEY, CDR2 SVGAGI. CDR3 protein: CASSYRGRAAEAFF. As DNA, the CDR3 is TGTGCCAGCAGTTACAGGGGCAGGGCCGCTGAAGCTTTCTTT.

The rearrangement links TRBV11-2 to TRBJ2-3; tentatively, D is TRBD1 (7 bases). V dropped 3 bases and J dropped 4 bases, with 11 bases sitting between them. Germline V gene data show CDR1 as SGHAT and CDR2 as FQNNGV. CDR3 length: 14 residues. The CDR3 is CASSLQGGPDTQYF. For the CDR3, the DNA is TGTGCCAGCAGCTTGCAGGGGGGTCCAGATACGCAGTATTTT.

The rearrangement links TRBV5-1 to TRBJ2-1; 9 bases are a match to TRBD2. V lost 4 bases to trimming and J lost 5 bases; unmatched junction nucleotides: 13. This CDR3 region has 17 residues. Germline CDR1 is SGHRS and CDR2 is YFSETQ. The CDR3 reads CASSPMPLAGTHNEQFF. DNA of the CDR3: TGCGCCAGCAGCCCCATGCCCCTAGCGGGAACCCACAATGAGCAGTTCTTC.